The 15 T cell receptor beta chains given below trace back to one sample, sequenced in a study of response to subunit inactivated influenza vaccine listed by TCRdb under 2018. Reading the label with the study, this specimen's time point is: 45 days after influenza vaccine administration. Library preparation was by RT-PCR. The sequencer was an Illumina HiSeq 2500. The public reads were reanalyzed by TCRdb: fastp trimming at Q25, MiXCR alignment, in-frame beta chains only. Duplicate CDR3 protein sequences are folded into a single record with the most common DNA and genes. The sample records approximately 500,000 distinct CDR3 sequences, 13% of which are singletons. 13% of the sample is held by the ten biggest clonotypes. The sample in question was PBMCs from blood, obtained roughly 45 days after vaccination. These receptors originate from a man in his forties or fifties who received an inactivated influenza vaccine. Donor details come from another sample of the same person, matched by shared clones.

The chain joins TRBV7-8 to TRBJ1-2; 10 nucleotides align to TRBD1. Germline V gene sequence: CDR1 SGHVS, CDR2 FQNEAQ. Germline trimming cut 3 bases from V and 8 bases from J; bases unmatched to any gene: 9. CDR3 length: 15 amino acids. The CDR3 coding sequence is TGTGCCAGCAGCTTGATGACAGGGGGCGCGTGGGGCTACACCTTC. Translated: CASSLMTGGAWGYTF.

Regarding this clonotype: Being one base from a much bigger clone, this may be a read error. V gene TRBV7-2 combines with J gene TRBJ2-2; 7 positions match TRBD1. CDR3 length: 15 residues. After removal of 5 bases from V and 5 bases from J, the junction contained 8 bases not matched to a gene. From germline, CDR1 is SGHTA and CDR2 FQGNSA. The CDR3 loop is CASSPEQGRTGELFF. In DNA form, the CDR3 reads TGTGCCAGCAGCCCAGAACAGGGGAGAACCGGGGAGCTGTTTTTT.

This clonotype has more than one count but fewer than ten. The chain carries TRBV5-1 and TRBJ2-1; D could derive from TRBD1 or TRBD2 (5 bases each). CDR1 and CDR2 from the germline V gene are SGHRS and YFSETQ. With 0 bases removed from V and 0 bases from J, the gap between germline ends came to 10 bases. The CDR3 runs to 16 residues. The CDR3 loop is CASSLVGEGSYNEQFF. CDR3 sequence (DNA): TGCGCCAGCAGCTTGGTGGGGGAAGGCTCCTACAATGAGCAGTTCTTC.

As for this clonotype: One end of the junction does not line up with germline, which may come from a read error. As DNA, the CDR3 is TGTGACAGCCTAGCGACTAGCGGGAGGGAAAATGAGCAGTTCTTC. It encodes CDSLATSGRENEQFF. V usage is TRBV7-9 and J usage is TRBJ2-1; 14 bases are shared with TRBD2. The CDR3 length is 15 residues. Germline assignment: CDR1 SEHNR and CDR2 FQNEAQ (reference sequence).

This chain connects TRBV11-3 to TRBJ2-5; D remains ambiguous. V lost 5 bases, J lost 5 bases, and 9 bases lay in between. The CDR3 consists of 12 residues. The germline CDR1 and CDR2 sequences are SGHNT and YENEEA. CDR3 coding DNA: TGTGCCAGCAGCATGGGCGTCGAGACCCAGTACTTC. Amino acid sequence: CASSMGVETQYF.

The J gene is TRBJ2-5, the V gene TRBV6-5; 8 bases are shared with TRBD1. After removal of 6 bases from V and 5 bases from J, the junction contained 2 bases not matched to a gene. The CDR3 runs 12 residues. Germline V gives CDR1 MNHEY, CDR2 SVGAGI. In nucleotides, the CDR3 is TGTGCCAGCAGGACAGGGGTGGAGACCCAGTACTTC. This encodes CASRTGVETQYF.

This clonotype was observed a handful of times. V is TRBV20-1 and J is TRBJ2-3; TRBD2 agrees at 7 bases. V dropped 0 bases and J dropped 3; count of bases not matched to a gene: 9. CDR1 DFQATT and CDR2 SNEGSKA come from the germline V gene (reference sequence). The CDR3 has 16 residues. The CDR3, as DNA: TGCAGTGCTAGAGACCGGACTATCGGGGGGACAGATACGCAGTATTTT. Protein: CSARDRTIGGTDTQYF.

The chain recombines TRBV14 with TRBJ2-7; D may be TRBD2 (5 bases). The CDR3 loop spans 14 amino acids. CDR1 is SGHDN and CDR2 is FVKESK in the germline V gene. V was trimmed by 4 bases and J by 0 bases, leaving 10 bases between them. The CDR3 coding sequence is TGTGCCAGCAGCCGACCCGGGGTCTCCTACGAGCAGTACTTC. It encodes CASSRPGVSYEQYF.

The chain employs TRBV5-1 and TRBJ2-5, with TRBD1 as a possible D gene (5 bases). Germline-derived CDR1 and CDR2 are SGHRS and YFSETQ. The V and J ends lost 3 bases and 5 bases respectively, with 14 bases between them. This CDR3 comprises 14 residues. CDR3 nucleotide sequence: TGCGCCAGCAGCTCCCAGGGTTTTAAGGAGACCCAGTACTTC. Translated, it gives CASSSQGFKETQYF.

This clonotype has only a few counts. V and J are TRBV5-1 and TRBJ2-1; D call uncertain. The CDR3 totals 15 residues. V lost 0 bases, J lost 1 base, and 8 bases lay in between. Germline lookup yields CDR1 SGHRS and CDR2 YFSETQ. CDR3 region: CASSLAQSSYNEQFF. The CDR3 DNA is TGCGCCAGCAGCTTGGCCCAGTCTTCCTACAATGAGCAGTTCTTC.

The chain recombines TRBV6-5 with TRBJ1-1; the match to TRBD1 covers 10 bases. CDR3 size: 15 residues. Trimming at V came to 0 bases and at J to 7 bases, leaving 5 bases not matched to a gene. Germline CDR1 and CDR2: MNHEY and SVGAGI. The CDR3 DNA sequence: TGTGCCAGCAGTTACTCGGACAGGGGGGTCGGTGAAGCTTTCTTT. Its protein is CASSYSDRGVGEAFF.

This chain joins TRBV20-1 and TRBJ1-2; D gene ambiguous. Germline CDR1 is DFQATT and CDR2 is SNEGSKA (reference sequence). The germline V and J ends were trimmed by 8 bases and 7 bases, with 26 bases remaining between them. There are 15 residues in the CDR3. Here the CDR3 reads CSRKAVITATSGYTF. In DNA form, the CDR3 reads TGCAGTAGAAAAGCCGTTATCACAGCCACCTCTGGCTACACCTTC.

This clonotype occurred a few times. The V gene is TRBV28, the J gene TRBJ2-2, with TRBD1 as a possible D gene (5 bases). The germline V gene encodes CDR1 MDHEN and CDR2 SYDVKM. CDR3 length: 13 amino acids. V lost 11 bases to trimming and J lost 4 bases, with 14 bases between them. This CDR3 is CAGADPLTGELFF. In nucleotides, the CDR3 is TGTGCCGGGGCGGACCCTCTCACCGGGGAGCTGTTTTTT.

The chain couples TRBV5-1 to TRBJ2-1; TRBD2 aligns across 8 bases. The junction had 8 bases not matched to a gene; V was cut back by 4 bases and J by 2 bases. The germline gives CDR1 SGHRS, CDR2 YFSETQ. This CDR3 comprises 16 residues. DNA for the CDR3: TGCGCCAGCAGCGGAGGACTAGCTGATACCTACAATGAGCAGTTCTTC. This translates into CASSGGLADTYNEQFF.

As concerns this clonotype: Mismatch with germline at one junction end may stem from a read error. The V and J genes are TRBV7-9 and TRBJ2-3; 11 nucleotides align to TRBD2. This CDR3 has 17 amino acids. Germline CDR1 is SEHNR and CDR2 is FQNEAQ (reference sequence). CDR3 bases: TGTGCCAGGAGCTCTGGACTAGCGGGCCCAGAGGTAGATACGCAGTATTTT. It translates to CARSSGLAGPEVDTQYF.